Below are 13 T cell receptor beta chains sequenced from a single sample in a study of shared clonotypes between healthy human individuals. Sequencing used immunoSEQ multiplex PCR; TCRdb keeps in-frame clones, though not all of them. The table lists more than 600,000 clones, just over 90% of them singletons. Cells designated naive CD8 were CD45RO-negative and were positively selected for CCR7, with terminally differentiated effector memory CD45RA+ cells excluded. Sample: naive CD8+ T cells sorted from blood. These receptors came from a man younger than 40 in good health.

The CDR3 is CASSPTSSSYEQYF. CDR3 coding DNA: TGTGCCAGCAGCCCGACTAGCAGCTCCTACGAGCAGTACTTC. J is TRBJ2-7 and V is TRBV7-9; TRBD2 aligns across 7 bases. This CDR3 contains 14 residues. Germline V gene lookup returns CDR1 SEHNR and CDR2 FQNEAQ (reference sequence). J lost 0 bases, V lost 5 bases, and 4 bases had no gene match.

There are many counts of this clone. V is TRBV10-3 and J is TRBJ2-1; D ambiguous. This CDR3 has 17 amino acids. Germline CDR1 ENHRY, CDR2 SYGVKD. Trimming removed 2 bases at V and 12 bases at J, with 26 bases between. The CDR3 reads CAISERASGGRDQVQFF. CDR3 in DNA: TGTGCCATCAGTGAGCGGGCATCCGGTGGCCGAGACCAGGTGCAGTTCTTC.

This chain connects TRBV7-9 to TRBJ2-7, with TRBD1 matching 9 bases. The CDR3 length is 15 residues. V shed 5 bases and J 4 bases; nucleotides not matched to a gene: 9. CDR1 and CDR2 (germline): SEHNR, FQNEAQ (reference sequence). CDR3 DNA: TGTGCCAGCAGCCCCTGGGGGACAGGGAAGTACGAGCAGTACTTC. It codes for CASSPWGTGKYEQYF.

The rearrangement joins TRBV6-6 to TRBJ1-2, with 7 bases identical to TRBD1. The germline gives CDR1 MNHNY, CDR2 SVGAGI (reference sequence). This CDR3 has 14 amino acids. With 8 bases clipped from V and 4 bases from J, the junction kept 10 bases outside the gene matches. The CDR3: CASGDAGTAYGYTF. CDR3 DNA: TGTGCCAGCGGCGACGCCGGGACAGCCTATGGCTACACCTTC.

J is TRBJ1-2 and V is TRBV9; D might be TRBD1 (6 bases). Per germline, CDR1 SGDLS and CDR2 YYNGEE. The CDR3 spans 15 residues. V shed 0 bases and J shed 4 bases, with 13 bases lying between them. In nucleotides, the CDR3 is TGTGCCAGCAGCGTAGCAGCAGGGGTGGCCTATGGCTACACCTTC. Translation: CASSVAAGVAYGYTF.

The gene calls are TRBV29-1 and TRBJ2-7, with D tentatively TRBD2 (5 bases). CDR1 is SQVTM and CDR2 is ANQGSEA in the germline V gene. There are 17 residues in the CDR3. Trimming stripped 1 base from V and 1 base from J, with 20 bases between. This chain's CDR3 is CSVEGGDGVGVSYEQYF. CDR3 bases: TGCAGCGTTGAAGGGGGTGATGGCGTCGGGGTTTCCTACGAGCAGTACTTC.

This chain links TRBV5-6 with TRBJ2-3, with 8 bases identical to TRBD1. V shed 3 bases and J 0 bases; nucleotides not matched to a gene: 9. From germline, CDR1 is SGHDT and CDR2 YYEEEE. This CDR3 region has 17 residues. Here the CDR3 DNA reads TGTGCCAGCAGCTGGGTGACAGGGGAATGGAGCACAGATACGCAGTATTTT. Protein sequence: CASSWVTGEWSTDTQYF.

As DNA, the CDR3 is TGTGCCAGCAGTGACACGTCGCTTGGGGGGCCTGAGCAGTTCTTC. This encodes CASSDTSLGGPEQFF. This chain uses TRBV6-1 with TRBJ2-1, with D possibly being TRBD1 or TRBD2 (6 bases each). Trimming left V 3 bases short and J 9 bases short, with 18 bases between. The germline V gene has CDR1 MNHNS and CDR2 SASEGT. The CDR3 consists of 15 residues.

Worth noting for this clone: This specimen includes other DNA sequences encoding the same CDR3. The chain has TRBV28 and TRBJ2-7; no definite D call. Trimming left V 4 bases short and J 1 base short, with 5 bases between. This CDR3 contains 12 residues. Germline V gene lookup returns CDR1 MDHEN and CDR2 SYDVKM. CDR3 nucleotides: TGTGCCAGCAGTTCAATATCCTACGAGCAGTACTTC. This translates into CASSSISYEQYF.

The chain has TRBV27 and TRBJ2-1; unclear D gene. The germline CDR1 and CDR2 sequences are MNHEY and SMNVEV (reference sequence). The CDR3 consists of 11 residues. Trimming left V 6 bases short and J 9 bases short, with 9 bases between. The CDR3 coding sequence is TGTGCCAGCAGCATCACGGGTGAGCAGTTCTTC. Its protein is CASSITGEQFF.

A word on this clone: Germline is not matched at one junction end, which may reflect a read error. This sample also contains other DNA sequences that code for the same CDR3. The chain recombines TRBV7-6 with TRBJ2-5, with 7 positions matching TRBD2. Germline CDR1 and CDR2: SGHVS and FNYEAQ. The CDR3 consists of 17 residues. DNA of the CDR3: TGTGCCAGCAGCCCAAGGCCCTTGCGGGGGAGAGAGGAGACTCAGTACTTC. Encoded protein: CASSPRPLRGREETQYF. Together with reference TRBV7-6 and TRBJ2-5, the CDR3 gives the full variable domain: GAGVSQSPRYKVTKRGQDVALRCDPISGHVSLYWYRQALGQGPEFLTYFNYEAQQDKSGLPNDRFSAERPEGSISTLTIQRTEQRDSAMYRCASSPRPLRGREETQYFGPGTRLLVL.

This clone was observed once. CDR3 sequence reads: CASSQLKGYEQYF. CDR3 bases: TGCGCCAGCAGCCAACTTAAGGGATACGAGCAGTACTTC. The V call is TRBV4-1, the J call TRBJ2-7, with D unclear. Between the trimmed V and J ends, which lost 2 bases and 4 bases, there was a span of 9 bases. The CDR3 consists of 13 residues. Germline V CDR1 and CDR2: MGHRA, YSYEKL.

The chain has TRBV9 and TRBJ1-3; D possibly corresponds to TRBD1 (5 bases). Trimming removed 4 bases from V and 0 bases from J, with 20 bases in between. CDR3 length: 18 residues. Germline values: CDR1 SGDLS, CDR2 YYNGEE. The CDR3 bases are TGTGCCAGCAGCTTCCCCGGGACGGATCCTACCTCTGGAAACACCATATATTTT. This gives the protein CASSFPGTDPTSGNTIYF.